This entry concerns a single T cell receptor beta chain. What it binds is not known. The assay was immunoSEQ multiplex PCR, and TCRdb's table has in-frame clones only and misses some. There are 100,000 or so clones in the sample; over 85% occur only once, and approximately 1% lies in the top ten. The data derive from a study of cytomegalovirus exposure and HLA in healthy donors. Whole-study findings and limits: The tendency of first-cohort TCR clusters to co-occur in the 120 or so validation repertoires emerged from a later analysis. The CMV antigen specificity of a few CMV-associated chains was confirmed through in vitro analysis. There were some public TCRs occurring in many donors, but most TCR sequences were rare. According to the study, around 150 TCR beta chains were cytomegalovirus-associated.

CDR1 and CDR2 from the germline V gene are KGHSH and LQKENI. The CDR3 totals 15 residues. V gave up 1 base and J gave up 3 bases, with 10 bases separating them. The TCR comes from a woman between 18 and 29 years old in good health and CMV-seronegative. This rearrangement joins TRBV18 to TRBJ2-4; D is uncertain. The sequenced sample was PBMCs. In nucleotides, the CDR3 is TGTGCCAGCTCACCACAAGAATCGGTCAAAAACATTCAGTACTTC. Residues: CASSPQESVKNIQYF.